These T cell receptor beta chains were read from a single sample in a study of CD8+ T cells in alopecia areata. Clones were read by immunoSEQ multiplex PCR, and TCRdb kept only the in-frame ones, dropping some. This table has fewer than 150,000 clones, less than 45% appearing once. Sequenced: CD4+ T cells sorted from blood. The source is a human donor with alopecia areata. Each CDR3 is given with its conserved first and last residue. The D gene is left open where the match is weak. A clone size is listed for some rows: how often the clone was seen (once, few, many), or a class if it is expanded.

D,J,size,V,CDR3,DNA
TRBD1,TRBJ1-1,NA,TRBV27,CASRQGMSTEAFF,TGTGCCAGTAGACAGGGGATGAGCACTGAAGCTTTCTTT
TRBD1,TRBJ1-1,NA,TRBV29-1,CSVRDSEAFF,TGCAGCGTTAGGGACAGTGAAGCTTTCTTT
NA,TRBJ2-3,few,TRBV5-8,CASSLGVFTDTQYF,TGTGCCAGCAGCTTGGGGGTCTTCACAGATACGCAGTATTTT
TRBD1,TRBJ1-2,few,TRBV4-1,CASSQDGTGYYGYTF,TGCGCCAGCAGCCAAGATGGGACAGGCTACTATGGCTACACCTTC
NA,TRBJ2-1,NA,TRBV4-1,CASSQEAGTSTYNEQFF,TGCGCCAGCAGCCAAGAGGCCGGGACTTCGACCTACAATGAGCAGTTCTTC
TRBD1,TRBJ2-7,few,TRBV29-1,CSVVSGQQNYEQYF,TGCAGCGTTGTATCGGGACAGCAAAACTACGAGCAGTACTTC
NA,TRBJ2-7,NA,TRBV5-1,CASSSPEGYEQYF,TGCGCCAGCAGCTCCCCGGAGGGCTACGAGCAGTACTTC
TRBD2,TRBJ2-3,NA,TRBV29-1,CSVQTGGSKTDTQYF,TGCAGCGTCCAGACGGGGGGAAGTAAGACAGATACGCAGTATTTT
NA,TRBJ2-7,NA,TRBV30,CAWSSGQLTYEQYF,TGTGCCTGGAGCTCAGGACAGTTAACCTACGAGCAGTACTTC
TRBD1,TRBJ2-1,NA,TRBV29-1,CSVERDSYNEQFF,TGCAGCGTTGAGAGGGACAGCTACAATGAGCAGTTCTTC
NA,TRBJ2-1,NA,TRBV5-8,CASSLARGVGSYNEQFF,TGTGCCAGCAGCTTGGCTCGCGGGGTTGGTTCCTACAATGAGCAGTTCTTC
NA,TRBJ2-7,NA,TRBV6-5,CASSPMGLPYEQYF,TGTGCCAGCAGCCCTATGGGACTCCCCTACGAGCAGTACTTC
NA,TRBJ2-7,NA,TRBV7-2,CASSRGSTLDEQYF,TGTGCCAGCAGCCGGGGGAGTACCTTGGACGAGCAGTACTTC
TRBD2,TRBJ2-1,few,TRBV29-1,CSVEGTVAGVGVNNEQFF,TGCAGCGTTGAAGGAACCGTAGCGGGAGTCGGAGTGAACAATGAGCAGTTCTTC
TRBD2,TRBJ2-5,few,TRBV19,CASSRPGLAGPQETQYF,TGTGCCAGTAGTAGACCGGGACTAGCGGGACCACAAGAGACCCAGTACTTC
NA,TRBJ1-1,NA,TRBV29-1,CSVWVRRSMNTEAFF,TGCAGCGTCTGGGTCCGGAGGTCTATGAACACTGAAGCTTTCTTT
NA,TRBJ2-2,few,TRBV7-3,CASSLGSTGELFF,TGTGCCAGCAGCTTAGGCAGCACCGGGGAGCTGTTTTTT
NA,TRBJ2-2,NA,TRBV7-3,CASSRLSGTGELFF,TGTGCCAGCAGCCGTCTCTCCGGGACCGGGGAGCTGTTTTTT
NA,TRBJ1-1,NA,TRBV7-3,CASSLRQINTEAFF,TGTGCCAGCAGCCTAAGACAGATTAACACTGAAGCTTTCTTT
NA,TRBJ1-5,once,TRBV2,CATHGGPYSNQPQHF,TGTGCCACCCATGGAGGGCCCTATAGCAATCAGCCCCAGCATTTT
NA,TRBJ2-4,few,TRBV30,CAWSVSLGQNIQYF,TGTGCCTGGAGTGTAAGTCTAGGTCAAAACATTCAGTACTTC
NA,TRBJ1-1,NA,TRBV29-1,CSVKRQVNTEAFF,TGCAGCGTTAAACGGCAGGTGAACACTGAAGCTTTCTTT
NA,TRBJ1-1,few,TRBV29-1,CSAHRVAGNTEAFF,TGCAGCGCCCACAGGGTCGCCGGGAACACTGAAGCTTTCTTT
NA,TRBJ1-3,once,TRBV30,CAWTPGGTGNTIYF,TGTGCCTGGACACCCGGTGGGACTGGAAACACCATATATTTT
NA,TRBJ2-7,medium-sized,TRBV7-2,CASSFLYEQYF,TGTGCCAGCAGCTTCCTGTACGAGCAGTACTTC
TRBD1,TRBJ2-7,NA,TRBV29-1,CSVSIQGAQIYEQYF,TGCAGCGTATCGATACAGGGGGCGCAGATCTACGAGCAGTACTTC
NA,TRBJ2-1,NA,TRBV30,CAWIPQGGNGQFF,TGTGCCTGGATTCCACAAGGGGGGAACGGGCAGTTCTTC
NA,TRBJ2-1,NA,TRBV2,CASSEESSYNEQFF,TGTGCCAGCAGTGAAGAGAGTTCCTACAATGAGCAGTTCTTC
NA,TRBJ2-5,NA,TRBV7-2,CASVSRGQETQYF,TGTGCCAGCGTTTCTCGGGGCCAAGAGACCCAGTACTTC
NA,TRBJ1-2,NA,TRBV29-1,CSVEGGGGGYTF,TGCAGCGTTGAGGGAGGAGGTGGTGGCTACACCTTC
NA,TRBJ1-1,NA,TRBV2,CASAVGEAFF,TGTGCCAGTGCCGTAGGTGAAGCTTTCTTT
NA,TRBJ2-3,NA,TRBV18,CASSNTDTQYF,TGTGCCAGCTCAAACACAGATACGCAGTATTTT
TRBD1,TRBJ2-5,few,TRBV29-1,CSGGTGEETQYF,TGCAGCGGGGGGACAGGGGAAGAGACCCAGTACTTC
NA,TRBJ1-1,NA,TRBV29-1,CSVNSGVNTEAFF,TGCAGCGTGAACTCAGGCGTCAACACTGAAGCTTTCTTT
TRBD1,TRBJ2-7,NA,TRBV29-1,CSVIPGTGGHEQYF,TGCAGCGTTATTCCCGGGACAGGGGGTCACGAGCAGTACTTC
NA,TRBJ2-1,NA,TRBV5-1,CASRTGVGGGYNEQFF,TGCGCCAGCAGGACCGGAGTGGGAGGTGGCTACAATGAGCAGTTCTTC
NA,TRBJ2-7,NA,TRBV4-1,CASSQRIRENYEQYF,TGCGCCAGCAGCCAAAGAATAAGGGAAAACTACGAGCAGTACTTC
TRBD2,TRBJ2-5,NA,TRBV7-2,CASSLALRTSGATQYF,TGTGCCAGCAGCTTAGCCCTACGGACTAGTGGCGCGACCCAGTACTTC
NA,TRBJ2-1,NA,TRBV28,CASSRYSAPYNEQFF,TGTGCCAGCAGTCGATACTCGGCCCCCTACAATGAGCAGTTCTTC
TRBD2,TRBJ2-7,few,TRBV29-1,CSVYGGRFYEQYF,TGCAGCGTTTACGGCGGGAGATTCTACGAGCAGTACTTC
TRBD2,TRBJ2-1,NA,TRBV5-1,CASNLFGTTNNEQFF,TGCGCCAGCAACTTATTTGGGACTACTAACAATGAGCAGTTCTTC
NA,TRBJ1-2,NA,TRBV20-1,CSATGVYGYTF,TGCAGTGCTACCGGGGTTTATGGCTACACCTTC
NA,TRBJ1-5,NA,TRBV4-2,CASGINQPQHF,TGTGCCAGCGGAATCAATCAGCCCCAGCATTTT
NA,TRBJ2-5,few,TRBV29-1,CSVRVIRGQETQYF,TGCAGCGTCCGCGTGATTAGAGGCCAAGAGACCCAGTACTTC